This T cell receptor (beta chain) was found in a study of shared clonotypes between healthy human individuals. This clone was found a few times. Some clones are missing from TCRdb's copy, which holds only in-frame ones; the method was immunoSEQ multiplex PCR. The sample consists of roughly 170,000 clones, 66% of them appearing once. This CDR3 has 15 residues. Germline CDR1 is SGDLS and CDR2 is YYNGEE. Trimming took 2 bases from V and 6 from J, leaving 15 bases between them. This sequence was found in a young man in good health. The specimen was memory CD4+ T cells sorted from blood. Subset described: CD45RA-negative fraction. This rearrangement joins TRBV9 to TRBJ2-1; D uncertain. The CDR3 coding sequence is TGTGCCAGCAGCGTTGGCGATACCCTTAGCAATGAGCAGTTCTTC. This gives the protein CASSVGDTLSNEQFF.